This T cell receptor (beta chain) was sequenced during a study of radiation and T cells in renal cell carcinoma. This clone turned up a few times. V lost 5 bases and J lost 7, with 17 bases in between. The CDR3 is made up of 14 amino acids. Germline loops: CDR1 SGHTA, CDR2 FQGNSA. Documented time point: blood 4 weeks post-SBRT, at nephrectomy. Treatment meaning: 15 Gy SBRT to primary tumor, nephrectomy 4 weeks later. The data were produced by immunoSEQ multiplex PCR, yet TCRdb's version contains in-frame clones alone and is incomplete. The sample has about 150,000 clones, 80% to 90% seen once; the top ten hold around 17%.

Sequences were derived from blood, sampled from a patient whose treatment included radiotherapy and nephrectomy. This receptor was obtained from a woman between 50 and 59 years old with renal cell carcinoma. This chain links TRBV7-2 with TRBJ1-1; TRBD1 might be the D (6 bases). CDR3 DNA: TGTGCCAGCAGCCCCAGTCCTACAGGGCTTGAAGCTTTCTTT. Translated, it gives CASSPSPTGLEAFF.